This is a list of T cell receptor beta chains from one sample in a study of T cells in Graves' hyperthyroidism and ophthalmopathy. TCRdb redid the calling of the multiplex PCR reads with MiXCR, one entry per CDR3 protein. In the table there are about 420,000 distinct CDR3 sequences, approximately 14% of which are singletons. Sequencing was done on a sample of blood. All receptors come from a woman between 18 and 29 years old with Graves' hyperthyroidism. Each CDR3 is given with its conserved first and last residue. D genes are given only for firm matches.

>TRBV20-1|TRBJ2-5|NA
CSAYRDFEGETQYF
>TRBV9|TRBJ1-1|NA
CASRGLLNTEAFF
>TRBV12-3/TRBV12-4|TRBJ1-5|NA
CASSFGLQPQHF
>TRBV28|TRBJ2-2|NA
CASSLEPENTGELFF
>TRBV28|TRBJ2-3|NA
CASRGWTERTDTQYF
>TRBV11-2|TRBJ2-1|NA
CASNFDRLNEQFF
>TRBV6-2/TRBV6-3|TRBJ2-2|TRBD2
CASSPRLAGGWNTGELFF
>TRBV2|TRBJ2-4|NA
CASRGRSTAKNIQYF
>TRBV14|TRBJ1-6|NA
CASSHFAGGSPLHF
>TRBV5-6|TRBJ1-5|TRBD1
CASSLNRGRGTQHF
>TRBV18|TRBJ1-1|NA
CASSPLQNTEAFF